The 11 T cell receptor beta chains given below trace back to one sample, sequenced in a study of cytomegalovirus exposure and HLA in healthy donors. The PCR contained 60 Vbeta and 13 Jbeta primers. Method: immunoSEQ multiplex PCR; TCRdb's copy keeps in-frame clones and lacks some. The data hold fewer than 200,000 clones, with 75% to 85% observed a single time. The specimen was PBMCs. The origin of the receptors is a woman younger than 35 in good health and CMV-seropositive.

V is TRBV11-1 and J is TRBJ2-1; weak D call: TRBD1 (5 bases). This CDR3 comprises 15 residues. The germline gives CDR1 SGHAT, CDR2 FQDESV (reference sequence). The ends were cut back, 5 bases at V and 0 bases at J, with 11 bases in the middle. The CDR3 DNA sequence: TGTGCCAGCAGCCCGAGGACACTCTCCTACAATGAGCAGTTCTTC. Protein: CASSPRTLSYNEQFF.

This clone was detected a few times. The chain couples TRBV7-9 to TRBJ1-1; TRBD1 matches at 7 bases. This CDR3 has 12 amino acids. After removal of 5 bases from V and 11 bases from J, the junction contained 8 bases not matched to a gene. Germline V gene lookup returns CDR1 SEHNR and CDR2 FQNEAQ (reference sequence). The chain's CDR3 is CASSPRGLEAFF. The CDR3 nucleotides are TGTGCCAGCAGCCCGAGGGGGCTGGAGGCTTTCTTT.

J is TRBJ2-5 and V is TRBV4-2, with 15 bases that match TRBD2. With V trimmed by 3 bases and J by 5 bases, 4 bases remained unmatched. Per germline, CDR1 LGHNA and CDR2 YNFKEQ. The CDR3 is 16 amino acids. The CDR3 nucleotides are TGTGCCAGCAGCCATACCGGGACTAGCGGGGGGGAGACCCAGTACTTC. As protein: CASSHTGTSGGETQYF.

This clone was detected only a few times. The chain employs TRBV7-2 and TRBJ2-7; 12 positions agree with TRBD2. The trim removed 3 bases at V and 5 bases at J, leaving 5 bases unmatched. CDR3 length: 15 amino acids. Germline V gene data show CDR1 as SGHTA and CDR2 as FQGNSA. CDR3 loop: CASSFIRTSGDEQYF. For the CDR3, the DNA is TGTGCCAGCAGCTTCATCCGGACTAGCGGGGACGAGCAGTACTTC.

The J gene is TRBJ2-3, the V gene TRBV5-1, with TRBD2 matching 12 bases. The germline V gene encodes CDR1 SGHRS and CDR2 YFSETQ. The CDR3 extends over 21 amino acids. Trimming at V came to 0 bases and at J to 0 bases, leaving 14 bases not matched to a gene. DNA for the CDR3: TGCGCCAGCAGCTTGGGGGCGACTAGCGGGGGAGCAGGCCCTAGCACAGATACGCAGTATTTT. This gives the protein CASSLGATSGGAGPSTDTQYF.

This chain links TRBV18 with TRBJ2-1, with unresolved D. V was pared by 3 bases and J by 6 bases, with 15 bases between. Germline V gene sequence: CDR1 KGHSH, CDR2 LQKENI. The CDR3 is 15 amino acids. CDR3 DNA: TGTGCCAGCTCACCCCCGGGTAGAGCCCTCAATGAGCAGTTCTTC. This encodes CASSPPGRALNEQFF.

J is TRBJ1-6 and V is TRBV4-1; the match to TRBD1 covers 8 bases. Germline V CDR1 and CDR2: MGHRA, YSYEKL. V was pared by 4 bases and J by 6 bases, with 5 bases of the junction left unmatched. The CDR3 has 15 amino acids. The CDR3 spells CASSPQGAGNSPLHF. In DNA, the CDR3 is TGCGCCAGCAGCCCTCAGGGGGCAGGTAATTCACCCCTCCACTTT.

The chain joins TRBV2 to TRBJ2-5; D ambiguous. CDR3 length equals 11 residues. Germline V gene data show CDR1 as SNHLY and CDR2 as FYNNEI. Trimming took off 6 bases at V and 1 base at J, with 3 bases between the two ends. The CDR3 spells CASRAQETQYF. CDR3 sequence (DNA): TGTGCCAGCAGGGCCCAAGAGACCCAGTACTTC.

V usage is TRBV18 and J usage is TRBJ1-1; 7 bases align to TRBD1. The CDR3 contains 15 residues. The germline CDR1 and CDR2 sequences are KGHSH and LQKENI. With 0 bases clipped from V and 8 bases from J, the junction kept 9 bases outside the gene matches. CDR3 amino acids: CASSPPESTGWEAFF. The CDR3 region has the DNA TGTGCCAGCTCACCACCGGAGTCGACAGGGTGGGAAGCTTTCTTT.

A note on this clone: The junction shows a germline mismatch at one end, possibly a read error. The chain uses TRBV6-1 and TRBJ2-4; D perhaps matches TRBD2 (6 bases). The CDR3 length is 15 residues. Per the germline V gene, CDR1 is MNHNS and CDR2 is SASEGT. The DNA for the CDR3 is TGTGCCAGCAGTGAAGGATACGGGGGTAAAAACAGTCAGTACTTC. As protein: CASSEGYGGKNSQYF.

The genes are TRBV27 and TRBJ2-7, with D tentatively TRBD1 (6 bases). V dropped 3 bases and J dropped 3 bases, with 12 bases sitting between them. Germline CDR1 reads MNHEY; CDR2 reads SMNVEV (reference sequence). This CDR3 is built from 14 residues. This chain's CDR3 is CASSFTGSGYEQYF. The CDR3 DNA is TGTGCCAGCAGTTTCACAGGGTCGGGCTACGAGCAGTACTTC.